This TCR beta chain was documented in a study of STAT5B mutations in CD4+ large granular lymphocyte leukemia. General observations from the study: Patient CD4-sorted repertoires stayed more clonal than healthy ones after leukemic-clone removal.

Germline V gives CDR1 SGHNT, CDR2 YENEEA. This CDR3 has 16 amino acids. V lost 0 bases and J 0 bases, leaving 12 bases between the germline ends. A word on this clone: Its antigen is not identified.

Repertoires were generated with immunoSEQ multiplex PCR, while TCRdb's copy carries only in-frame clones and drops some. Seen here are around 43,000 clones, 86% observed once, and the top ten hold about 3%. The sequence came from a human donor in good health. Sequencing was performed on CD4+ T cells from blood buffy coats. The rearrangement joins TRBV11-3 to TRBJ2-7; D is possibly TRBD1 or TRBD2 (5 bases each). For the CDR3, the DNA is TGTGCCAGCAGCTTAGAAAAAGGTGGGGGCTCCTACGAGCAGTACTTC. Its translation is CASSLEKGGGSYEQYF.